The subject of this entry is one TCR beta chain. Its antigen is undetermined. This sample is part of a study of CD8+ T cells in alopecia areata. Study conclusions and caveats: Clonality exceeded that of normal scalp in lesional scalp, most notably in alopecia totalis/universalis. Normal skin contains resident alphabeta T cells, and these are also sequenced in scalp samples.

RNA was isolated and reverse transcribed to cDNA, the sequencing template. Here immunoSEQ multiplex PCR was the method, and the copy in TCRdb shows in-frame clones only, minus some. The repertoire includes around 100,000 clones, around 59% of them detected once, and around 8.5% sits in the top ten. V lost 2 bases to trimming and J lost 7 bases, with 12 bases between them. This CDR3 spans 14 amino acids. CDR1 and CDR2 (germline): SEHNR, FQNEAQ (reference sequence). The sequence was obtained from a human donor in good health. This sequence joins TRBV7-9 and TRBJ1-5; D is unresolved. Source material: CD4+ T cells sorted from blood. The CDR3: CASSLTGYDQPQHF. The CDR3 DNA sequence: TGTGCCAGCAGCTTAACCGGGTATGACCAGCCCCAGCATTTT.